Presented here are 19 T cell receptor beta chains from one specimen sequenced in a study of blood T cell repertoires in COVID-19. Method: immunoSEQ multiplex PCR; TCRdb's copy keeps in-frame clones and lacks some. The table lists more than 300,000 clones, around 86% of them singletons, with under 11% in the top ten. The source material was PBMCs or T cells enriched from blood (not recorded which). All receptors derive from a woman between 18 and 29 years old who had recovered from COVID-19.

The chain is built from TRBV14 and TRBJ2-6; 9 nucleotides agree with TRBD1. The CDR3 runs to 19 residues. Trimming removed 0 bases from V and 0 bases from J; junction bases left unmatched: 6. Germline V gives CDR1 SGHDN, CDR2 FVKESK. The chain's CDR3 is CASSQDGTGGVSGANVLTF. In DNA, the CDR3 is TGTGCCAGCAGCCAAGATGGTACAGGGGGCGTCTCTGGGGCCAACGTCCTGACTTTC. The full variable domain, with the rest looked up from reference TRBV14 and TRBJ2-6, is EAGVTQFPSHSVIEKGQTVTLRCDPISGHDNLYWYRRVMGKEIKFLLHFVKESKQDESGMPNNRFLAERTGGTYSTLKVQPAELEDSGVYFCASSQDGTGGVSGANVLTFGAGSRLTVL.

This clone was seen just once. The genes are TRBV6-6 and TRBJ2-1, with D possibly being TRBD2 (5 bases). The germline V gene encodes CDR1 MNHNY and CDR2 SVGAGI (reference sequence). Trimming cost V 2 bases and J 9 bases, with 11 bases left between them. CDR3 length: 13 residues. CDR3 sequence: CASSYMRETEQFF. CDR3 coding DNA: TGTGCCAGCAGTTACATGAGGGAGACTGAGCAGTTCTTC.

The chain is built from TRBV24-1 and TRBJ1-1; D unclear. The germline V gene has CDR1 KGHDR and CDR2 SFDVKD. Between the trimmed V and J ends, which lost 2 bases and 0 bases, there was a span of 9 bases. This CDR3 region has 15 residues. The CDR3 spells CATSDSGNLNTEAFF. The CDR3 bases are TGTGCCACCAGTGATTCGGGTAACCTGAACACTGAAGCTTTCTTT.

This clone was recorded once. This chain connects TRBV30 to TRBJ2-1; D perhaps matches TRBD2 (5 bases). The germline gives CDR1 GTSNPN, CDR2 SVGIG (reference sequence). The CDR3 consists of 13 residues. Trimming cost V 5 bases and J 3 bases, with 11 bases left between them. CDR3 sequence: CAWDGMGYNEQFF. The CDR3 DNA reads TGTGCCTGGGACGGGATGGGCTACAATGAGCAGTTCTTC.

CDR3 nucleotides: TGTGCCAGCAGCTTGGATGGGGGGACAGCTAATAATCAGCCCCAGCATTTT. Residues: CASSLDGGTANNQPQHF. The rearrangement links TRBV5-8 to TRBJ1-5; 7 bases agree with TRBD1. The germline V gene encodes CDR1 SGHTS and CDR2 YDEGEE. The ends lost 0 bases at V and 4 bases at J; junction bases unmatched: 10. The length of the CDR3 is 17 residues.

The chain recombines TRBV18 with TRBJ1-1; 7 positions match TRBD1. This CDR3 region has 13 residues. V shed 3 bases, J shed 6 bases, and the junction held 4 bases outside the gene matches. Per germline, CDR1 KGHSH and CDR2 LQKENI. The CDR3, as DNA: TGTGCCAGCTCACCGGAGGGGGCCTCTGAAGCTTTCTTT. Residues: CASSPEGASEAFF.

The V gene is TRBV30, the J gene TRBJ1-2; tentatively, D is TRBD1 (5 bases). The germline CDR1 and CDR2 sequences are GTSNPN and SVGIG (reference sequence). The CDR3 is 18 residues long. V was clipped by 4 bases and J by 0 bases, with 24 bases between them. The CDR3 nucleotides read TGTGCCTGGACCTCTTTTGGGGCAGGAAGGAGGGCTAACTATGGCTACACCTTC. Translating gives CAWTSFGAGRRANYGYTF.

V gene TRBV19 combines with J gene TRBJ2-5; D gene ambiguous. This CDR3 is built from 13 residues. Trimming took 1 base from V and 5 from J, leaving 8 bases between them. The germline CDR1 and CDR2 sequences are LNHDA and SQIVND (reference sequence). In DNA form, the CDR3 reads TGTGCCAGTAGTATAGGCCGCAGGGAGACCCAGTACTTC. It specifies CASSIGRRETQYF.

CDR3 nucleotide sequence: TGTGCCAGCAGCCTGAACCAGGGATACGAGCAGTACTTC. Protein sequence: CASSLNQGYEQYF. This chain joins TRBV7-3 and TRBJ2-7; D may be TRBD1 (5 bases). Germline V lookup: CDR1 SGHTA, CDR2 FQGTGA. This CDR3 region has 13 residues. The germline V and J ends were trimmed by 5 bases and 4 bases, with 12 bases remaining between them. The whole variable domain, filled in from reference TRBV7-3 and TRBJ2-7, reads GAGVSQTPSNKVTEKGKYVELRCDPISGHTALYWYRQSLGQGPEFLIYFQGTGAADDSGLPNDRFFAVRPEGSVSTLKIQRTERGDSAVYLCASSLNQGYEQYFGPGTRLTVT.

The rearrangement uses TRBV27 and TRBJ2-1; D gene ambiguous. Germline assignment: CDR1 MNHEY and CDR2 SMNVEV (reference sequence). The CDR3 consists of 11 residues. Trimming cost V 3 bases and J 7 bases, with 4 bases left between them. In DNA form, the CDR3 reads TGTGCCAGCAGTTTCACTAATGAGCAGTTCTTC. This gives the protein CASSFTNEQFF.

The chain links TRBV6-5 to TRBJ1-4; 8 nucleotides agree with TRBD1. CDR3 size: 15 residues. The V gene's germline CDR1 is MNHEY and CDR2 SVGAGI. V lost 4 bases to trimming and J lost 9 bases; unmatched junction nucleotides: 10. CDR3 loop: CASSSGQGFKKKLFF. The CDR3 region has the DNA TGTGCCAGCAGTTCCGGACAGGGCTTCAAGAAAAAACTGTTTTTT.

The rearrangement uses TRBV13 and TRBJ1-6; D not resolved. V lost 2 bases to trimming and J lost 8 bases, with 13 bases between them. In germline, CDR1 is PRHDT, CDR2 FYEKMQ (reference sequence). The CDR3 contains 15 residues. The CDR3 DNA reads as TGTGCCAGCAGCTTATCTGAACAGAGTGATTCACCCCTCCACTTT. It yields the protein CASSLSEQSDSPLHF.

The genes are TRBV21-1 and TRBJ1-5; TRBD1, the table's D call, lacks a check against the DNA. TRBV21-1 is described as a pseudogene. CDR3 length: 17 amino acids. CDR3 nucleotide sequence: TGTGCCAGCAGCAAAGTAAAACATTTTAATAGCAATCAGCCCCAGCATTTT. This sequence encodes CASSKVKHFNSNQPQHF.

V and J are TRBV27 and TRBJ1-2; D is possibly TRBD1 (5 bases). CDR1 is MNHEY, CDR2 SMNVEV, per germline (reference sequence). The CDR3 runs 12 residues. V was clipped by 5 bases and J by 8 bases, with 12 bases between them. The CDR3 reads CASSPKGWGYTF. The CDR3 bases are TGTGCCAGCAGTCCTAAGGGGTGGGGCTACACCTTC.

The count of this clone is one. V gene TRBV7-8 combines with J gene TRBJ2-3, with 14 bases matching TRBD2. The ends lost 4 bases at V and 4 bases at J; junction bases unmatched: 13. CDR1 is SGHVS and CDR2 is FQNEAQ in the germline V gene. This CDR3 is 19 amino acids long. The DNA of the CDR3 is TGTGCCAGCAGCTCAGGTGGACTAGCGGGGGGCTTGGGGCCAGATACGCAGTATTTT. Translated, it gives CASSSGGLAGGLGPDTQYF.

This sequence joins TRBV28 and TRBJ2-6, with D perhaps TRBD1 (6 bases). Germline values: CDR1 MDHEN, CDR2 SYDVKM. This CDR3 has 16 residues. Trimming cost V 5 bases and J 0 bases, with 11 bases left between them. CDR3 sequence (DNA): TGTGCCAGCAGTACAGGGACGACCTCTGGGGCCAACGTCCTGACTTTC. It is translated as CASSTGTTSGANVLTF.

The CDR3 is CASSLHGTDNQPQHF. CDR3 nucleotides: TGTGCCAGCAGCTTGCACGGGACAGACAATCAGCCCCAGCATTTT. V is TRBV5-8 and J is TRBJ1-5, with 7 bases matching TRBD1. Trimming removed 1 base from V and 3 bases from J; junction bases left unmatched: 4. The CDR3 loop spans 15 amino acids. Per germline, CDR1 SGHTS and CDR2 YDEGEE.

This rearrangement joins TRBV5-8 to TRBJ2-3; D is perhaps TRBD2 (7 bases). Germline V gives CDR1 SGHTS, CDR2 YDEGEE. The CDR3 spans 16 residues. The V end was cut by 3 bases, the J end by 2 bases, with 16 bases between. The CDR3 nucleotides read TGTGCCAGCAGCTCCGGAGGGGGGGGATACACAGATACGCAGTATTTT. It encodes CASSSGGGGYTDTQYF.

The chain couples TRBV24-1 to TRBJ1-5; possibly TRBD1 for D (6 bases). The CDR3 consists of 13 residues. V dropped 7 bases and J dropped 4 bases, with 10 bases sitting between them. Germline CDR1 KGHDR, CDR2 SFDVKD. CDR3 sequence reads: CATRGHTNQPQHF. The CDR3 nucleotides are TGTGCCACCAGGGGACACACTAATCAGCCCCAGCATTTT.